This T cell receptor beta chain was recorded in a study of cytomegalovirus exposure and HLA in healthy donors. The CDR3 is 17 residues long. The V and J ends lost 1 base and 6 bases, in that order; junction bases with no gene match: 8. The germline gives CDR1 SGDLS, CDR2 YYNGEE. PCR employed 60 Vbeta and 13 Jbeta primers. The assay was immunoSEQ multiplex PCR, and TCRdb's table has in-frame clones only and misses some. The sample carries 90,000 to 110,000 clones, 13% to 15% recorded once. The source of this sequence is a female donor in good health and CMV-seronegative. Sequencing used PBMCs. V is TRBV9 and J is TRBJ2-3, with 13 bases aligning to TRBD2. CDR3 nucleotides: TGTGCCAGCAGCGTACGATCGGGACTAGCGGGGAGCGATACGCAGTATTTT. It is translated as CASSVRSGLAGSDTQYF.